A single sample is the source of the 15 T cell receptor beta chains below, sequenced in a study of T-cell memory formation after mild COVID-19 (dated by TCRdb to about 2021). The method behind the library was 5' RACE. These reads were obtained on an Illumina NovaSeq 6000. TCRdb handled the public reads itself, with Q25 trimming in fastp and clone calling in MiXCR, and kept productive beta chains. Rows with a matching CDR3 protein are joined into one entry that keeps the most common DNA and genes. The sample table holds about 340,000 distinct CDR3 sequences, of which about an eighth were seen once. Together, the top ten hold about 20% of the sample. Sequenced sample: PBMCs or a T cell subset sorted from them (not recorded which). The receptors stem from a man in his late teens or twenties who had mild COVID-19 (a few samples of this study predate the infection). The sample titles of this study are shuffled in the database, so cell type and time point are left out; the donor was told from shared clones.

In this sample, this clonotype turned up a few times. V usage is TRBV12-3 or TRBV12-4 and J usage is TRBJ1-3; no clear D gene. The CDR3 extends over 14 amino acids. V was trimmed by 7 bases and J by 1 base, leaving 11 bases between them. Here the CDR3 DNA reads TGTGCCAGCACCATACGAGGGTCTGGAAACACCATATATTTT. Its protein product is CASTIRGSGNTIYF.

V usage is TRBV20-1 and J usage is TRBJ2-5; D is unresolved. Germline CDR1 and CDR2: DFQATT and SNEGSKA (reference sequence). The CDR3 is 13 residues long. The V and J ends lost 2 bases and 5 bases respectively, with 12 bases between them. The DNA for the CDR3 is TGCAGTGCTAGATTGGATGTGGAGGAGACCCAGTACTTC. Amino acids: CSARLDVEETQYF.

In its sample, this clonotype was seen many times. The genes are TRBV20-1 and TRBJ2-2, with D unclear. Deletions cut 0 bases from V and 4 bases from J, with 12 bases between. The CDR3 spans 15 residues. Looked up from germline, CDR1 is DFQATT and CDR2 is SNEGSKA (reference sequence). CDR3 DNA: TGCAGTGCTAGAGATAAGGGCTACTTCACCGGGGAGCTGTTTTTT. This encodes CSARDKGYFTGELFF.

This sequence joins TRBV6-5 and TRBJ2-7, with 7 bases fitting TRBD2. Germline assignment: CDR1 MNHEY and CDR2 SVGAGI. CDR3 length: 12 residues. Trimming took 8 bases from V and 3 from J; bases not matched to a gene: 4. CDR3 amino acids: CASGGGIYEQYF. CDR3 nucleotides: TGTGCCAGCGGGGGGGGGATCTACGAGCAGTACTTC.

This rearrangement joins TRBV7-2 to TRBJ2-1, with D possibly TRBD1 on 5 matching bases. Trimming cost V 4 bases and J 4 bases, with 11 bases left between them. The CDR3 is made up of 14 amino acids. Looked up from germline, CDR1 is SGHTA and CDR2 is FQGNSA. The DNA for the CDR3 is TGTGCCAGCAGCTCCCAGGGTGGATACAATGAGCAGTTCTTC. Its protein product is CASSSQGGYNEQFF.

The rearrangement uses TRBV3-1 and TRBJ1-4, with 9 nucleotides matching TRBD1. Germline V gene sequence: CDR1 LGHDT, CDR2 YNNKEL (reference sequence). There are 18 residues in the CDR3. Trimming cost V 1 base and J 8 bases; bases outside gene matches: 14. CDR3 amino acids: CASSQVGTGMGIGEKLFF. The CDR3 nucleotides are TGTGCCAGCAGCCAAGTGGGGACAGGGATGGGAATAGGAGAAAAACTGTTTTTT.

This sequence joins TRBV29-1 and TRBJ1-1, with 8 bases aligning to TRBD1. CDR3 length: 15 amino acids. Germline V gene data show CDR1 as SQVTM and CDR2 as ANQGSEA. V lost 6 bases, J lost 4 bases, and 13 bases stayed unmatched. CDR3 sequence reads: CSVGPASGGGTEAFF. CDR3 nucleotide sequence: TGCAGCGTAGGACCCGCGTCAGGGGGCGGCACTGAAGCTTTCTTT.

The J gene is TRBJ1-5, the V gene TRBV12-3 or TRBV12-4; D call uncertain. The CDR3 is made up of 15 amino acids. Trimming stripped 1 base from V and 7 bases from J, with 14 bases between. As DNA, the CDR3 is TGTGCCAGCAGTTTAGAAGGCCGGGGAAGACAGCCCCAGCATTTT. Residues: CASSLEGRGRQPQHF.

The table lists this clonotype with a few counts. The chain couples TRBV7-9 to TRBJ1-2, with D perhaps matching TRBD1 (6 bases). The CDR3 consists of 16 residues. The germline V gene has CDR1 SEHNR and CDR2 FQNEAQ (reference sequence). The germline V and J ends were trimmed by 6 bases and 5 bases, with 22 bases remaining between them. The DNA of the CDR3 is TGTGCCAGCAGTTGGAGAGGGGGGCTCGGTTTATATGGCTACACCTTC. It translates to CASSWRGGLGLYGYTF.

Many counts were recorded for this clonotype. The chain combines TRBV20-1 with TRBJ2-4; unclear D gene. The V end lost 6 bases, the J end lost 0 bases, and 9 bases lay between the germline ends. The CDR3 totals 13 residues. Germline CDR1 reads DFQATT; CDR2 reads SNEGSKA (reference sequence). The CDR3 is CSAADLAKNIQYF. The CDR3 coding sequence is TGCAGTGCGGCAGATTTAGCCAAAAACATTCAGTACTTC.

This clonotype was observed a few times. V usage is TRBV4-1 and J usage is TRBJ2-4; TRBD1 is a possible D gene (5 bases). The germline V and J ends were trimmed by 1 base and 0 bases, with 16 bases remaining between them. Germline CDR1 and CDR2: MGHRA and YSYEKL. The CDR3 sequence is 18 residues long. CDR3 residues: CASSQGAGPPIAKNIQYF. In DNA form, the CDR3 reads TGCGCCAGCAGCCAAGGCGCAGGGCCCCCGATAGCCAAAAACATTCAGTACTTC.

The genes are TRBV6-6 and TRBJ2-3, with D uncertain. Germline CDR1 and CDR2: MNHNY and SVGAGI (reference sequence). The length of the CDR3 is 13 residues. V was trimmed by 6 bases and J by 3 bases, leaving 10 bases between them. In DNA, the CDR3 is TGTGCCAGCAGGTCTGCGCGGACAGATACGCAGTATTTT. It encodes CASRSARTDTQYF.

The rearrangement joins TRBV7-2 to TRBJ2-3; a weak D match, TRBD1 (5 bases). Germline V gives CDR1 SGHTA, CDR2 FQGNSA. CDR3 size: 13 residues. V was shortened by 3 bases and J by 5 bases, with 9 bases between the two germline ends. CDR3 region: CASSFGAGDTQYF. In DNA form, the CDR3 reads TGTGCCAGCAGCTTTGGGGCTGGAGATACGCAGTATTTT.

The chain couples TRBV5-5 to TRBJ1-3, with D hard to call. The CDR3 consists of 16 residues. V shed 4 bases and J shed 2 bases, with 16 bases lying between them. Germline V gene sequence: CDR1 SGHKS, CDR2 YYEKEE (reference sequence). Here the CDR3 DNA reads TGTGCCAGCAGCCCCCGACTATGGTCCCCTGGAAACACCATATATTTT. Its translation is CASSPRLWSPGNTIYF.

The chain links TRBV3-1 to TRBJ2-1; 9 bases are a match to TRBD2. This CDR3 contains 19 residues. Germline V gene sequence: CDR1 LGHDT, CDR2 YNNKEL (reference sequence). V was pared by 1 base and J by 6 bases, with 16 bases of the junction left unmatched. The CDR3 loop reads CASSQVTSGLSRILNEQFF. CDR3 nucleotide sequence: TGTGCCAGCAGCCAAGTCACTAGCGGGCTTTCCCGAATTCTCAATGAGCAGTTCTTC.